A selection of T cell receptor beta chains follows, all from one sample in a study of T cells in Graves' hyperthyroidism and ophthalmopathy. TCRdb independently ran MiXCR on the multiplex PCR reads; one entry per CDR3 protein. In the table there are about 270,000 distinct CDR3 sequences, approximately 26% of which are singletons. Sequencing was performed on blood. These receptors all stem from a man aged 35 to 55 with Graves' hyperthyroidism that later progressed to Graves' ophthalmopathy. CDR3s include the opening cysteine and the closing phenylalanine or tryptophan.

v_gene	CDR3aa
TRBV6-5	CASSYWEGGSGELFF
TRBV19	CASSQTGKETQYF
TRBV12-3/TRBV12-4	CASSWEQGGGYTF
TRBV2	CASSESLVEQYF
TRBV27	CASSRGQGATEAFF
TRBV19	CASNPVGAETQYF
TRBV30	CAWTSGGFETQYF
TRBV9	CASSGQGWDNSPLHF
TRBV6-1	CAGRTGLNQPQHF
TRBV20-1	CSAFSGTGAHEQYF
TRBV24-1	CATSDWTGDQPQHF
TRBV6-5	CASSYTATGELFF
TRBV7-8	CASSLRDPSYGYTF
TRBV12-3/TRBV12-4	CASSLRGQGRYEQYF
TRBV2	CASSAQRLYEQYF
TRBV2	CASSLAGVETQYF
TRBV6-5	CASSYGLAGGWYEQYF
TRBV19	CASIRSGRRYTEAFF
TRBV6-5	CASSYSLVGRYEQYF
TRBV20-1	CSAVHRGLAPEQYF
TRBV11-2	CASSPPAGGWYNSPLHF
TRBV30	CAWNWNTEAFF
TRBV12-3/TRBV12-4	CASRLFTDQPQHF
TRBV18	CASSPTAKEVPSKPQETQYF